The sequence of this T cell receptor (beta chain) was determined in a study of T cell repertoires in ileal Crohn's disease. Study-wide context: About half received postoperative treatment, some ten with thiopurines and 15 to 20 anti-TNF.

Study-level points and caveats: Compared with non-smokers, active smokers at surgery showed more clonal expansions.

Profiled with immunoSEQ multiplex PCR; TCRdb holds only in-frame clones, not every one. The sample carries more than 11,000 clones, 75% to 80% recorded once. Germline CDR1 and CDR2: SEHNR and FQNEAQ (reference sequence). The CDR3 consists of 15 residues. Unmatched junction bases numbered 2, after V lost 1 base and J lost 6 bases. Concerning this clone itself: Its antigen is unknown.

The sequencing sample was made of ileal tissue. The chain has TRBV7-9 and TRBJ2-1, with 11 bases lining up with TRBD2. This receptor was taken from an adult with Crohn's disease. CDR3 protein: CASSLVGLAGNEQFF. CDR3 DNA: TGTGCCAGCAGCTTAGTAGGACTAGCGGGCAATGAGCAGTTCTTC. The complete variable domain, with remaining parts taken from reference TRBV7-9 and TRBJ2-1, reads DTGVSQNPRHKITKRGQNVTFRCDPISEHNRLYWYRQTLGQGPEFLTYFQNEAQLEKSRLLSDRFSAERPKGSFSTLEIQRTEQGDSAMYLCASSLVGLAGNEQFFGPGTRLTVL.